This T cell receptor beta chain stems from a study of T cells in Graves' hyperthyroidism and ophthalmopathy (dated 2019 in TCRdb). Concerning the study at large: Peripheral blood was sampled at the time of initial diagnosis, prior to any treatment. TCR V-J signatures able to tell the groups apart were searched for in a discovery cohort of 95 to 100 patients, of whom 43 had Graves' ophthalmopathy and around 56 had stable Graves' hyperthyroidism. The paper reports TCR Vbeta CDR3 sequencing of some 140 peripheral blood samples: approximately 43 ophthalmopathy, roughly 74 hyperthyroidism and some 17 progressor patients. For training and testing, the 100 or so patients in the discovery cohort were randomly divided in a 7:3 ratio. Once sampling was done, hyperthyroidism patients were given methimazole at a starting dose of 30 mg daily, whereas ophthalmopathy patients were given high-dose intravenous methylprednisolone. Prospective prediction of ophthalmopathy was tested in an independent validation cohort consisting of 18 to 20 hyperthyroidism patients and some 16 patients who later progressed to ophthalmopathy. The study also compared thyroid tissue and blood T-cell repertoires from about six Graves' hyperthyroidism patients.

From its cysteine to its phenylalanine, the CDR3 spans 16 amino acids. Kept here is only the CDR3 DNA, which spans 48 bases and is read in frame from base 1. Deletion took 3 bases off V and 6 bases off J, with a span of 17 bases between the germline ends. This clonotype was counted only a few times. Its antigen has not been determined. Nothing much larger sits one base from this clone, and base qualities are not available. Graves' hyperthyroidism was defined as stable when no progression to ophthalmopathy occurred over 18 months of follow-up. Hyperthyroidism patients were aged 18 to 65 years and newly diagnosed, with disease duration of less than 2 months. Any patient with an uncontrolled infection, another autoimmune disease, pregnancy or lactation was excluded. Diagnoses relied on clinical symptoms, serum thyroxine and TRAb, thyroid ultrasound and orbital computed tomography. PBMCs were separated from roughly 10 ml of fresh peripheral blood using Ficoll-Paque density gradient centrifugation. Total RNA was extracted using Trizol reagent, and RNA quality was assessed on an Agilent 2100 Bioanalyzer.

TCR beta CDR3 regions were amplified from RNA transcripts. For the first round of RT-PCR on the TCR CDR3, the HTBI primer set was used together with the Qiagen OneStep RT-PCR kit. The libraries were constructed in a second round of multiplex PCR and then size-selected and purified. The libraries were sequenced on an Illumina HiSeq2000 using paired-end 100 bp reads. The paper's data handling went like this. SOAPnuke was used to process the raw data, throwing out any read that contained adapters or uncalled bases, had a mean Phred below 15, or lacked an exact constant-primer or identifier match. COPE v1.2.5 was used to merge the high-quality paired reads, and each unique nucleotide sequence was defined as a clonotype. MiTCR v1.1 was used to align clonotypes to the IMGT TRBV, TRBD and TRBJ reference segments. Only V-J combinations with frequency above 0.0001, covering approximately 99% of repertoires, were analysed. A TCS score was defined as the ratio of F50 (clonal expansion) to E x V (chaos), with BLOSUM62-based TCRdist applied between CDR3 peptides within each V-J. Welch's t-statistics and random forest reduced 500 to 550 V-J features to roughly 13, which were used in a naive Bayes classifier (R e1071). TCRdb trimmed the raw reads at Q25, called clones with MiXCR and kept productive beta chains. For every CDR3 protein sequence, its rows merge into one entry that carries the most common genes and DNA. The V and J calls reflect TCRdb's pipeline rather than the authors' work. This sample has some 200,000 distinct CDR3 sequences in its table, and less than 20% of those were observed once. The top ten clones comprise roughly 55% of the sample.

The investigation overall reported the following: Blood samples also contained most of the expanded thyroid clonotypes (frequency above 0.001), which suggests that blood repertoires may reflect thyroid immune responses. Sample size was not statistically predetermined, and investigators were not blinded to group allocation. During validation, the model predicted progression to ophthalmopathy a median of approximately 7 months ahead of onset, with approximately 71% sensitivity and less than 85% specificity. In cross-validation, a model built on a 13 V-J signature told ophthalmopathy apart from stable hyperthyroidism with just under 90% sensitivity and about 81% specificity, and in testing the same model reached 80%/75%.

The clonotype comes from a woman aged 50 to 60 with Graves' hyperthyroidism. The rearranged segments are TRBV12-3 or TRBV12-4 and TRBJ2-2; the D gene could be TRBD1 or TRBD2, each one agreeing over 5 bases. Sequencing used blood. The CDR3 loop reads CASSFGVITGPGELFF. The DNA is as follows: TGTGCCAGCAGTTTTGGAGTGATTACGGGACCCGGGGAGCTGTTTTTT.